These 8 T cell receptor beta chains came from one sample sequenced in a study of CD8+ T cells in alopecia areata. After pooling, cutaneous lymph node cells were sorted with CD4, CD8alpha, NKG2D, NKG2ACE and other markers. Following RNA extraction, reverse transcription yielded cDNA that acted as the sequencing template. TCRdb keeps only in-frame clones here, not all; method: immunoSEQ multiplex PCR. This set yields roughly 260,000 clones and no singletons; the top ten hold 1.2%. Sequencing input: CD4+ T cells sorted from a lymph node. The receptors here all came from a C3H/HeJ mouse with alopecia areata. The mouse line has the MHC haplotype H2-k.

In regard to this clone: Gene names are the mouse ones. With the read ending 4 residues before the CDR3 end, the germline J gene is used to fill in that end. The chain is built from TRBV14 and TRBJ2-5; 7 positions agree with TRBD1. CDR1 and CDR2 from the germline V gene are SGHDT and FRDEAV. The CDR3 is 11 amino acids. Trimming removed 10 bases from V and 3 bases from J; junction bases left unmatched: 2. CDR3 bases read: TGTGCCGAGGGACAGCAAGAC. This translates into CAEGQQD. The entire CDR3 is CAEGQQDTQYF.

This clone was observed many times. Gene labels here are mouse ones. The CDR3 extends 4 residues past the end of the read, so its final part is completed from the germline J gene. The rearrangement joins TRBV17 to TRBJ2-2; D is perhaps TRBD1 (5 bases). The V gene's germline CDR1 is MNHDT and CDR2 YYDKIL. This CDR3 comprises 15 residues. Trimming pared 2 bases from V and 2 bases from J, leaving 9 bases between. The sequenced part of the CDR3 DNA is TGTGCTAGCAGTAGACAACAGGAGAACACCGGG. It codes for CASSRQQENTG. The whole CDR3 reads CASSRQQENTGQLYF. Based on the CDR3 plus reference TRBV17 and TRBJ2-2, the full variable domain is DTTVKQNPRYKLARVGKPVNLICSQTMNHDTMYWYQKKPNQAPKLLLFYYDKILNREADTFEKFQSSRPNNSFCSLYIGSAGLEYSAMYLCASSRQQENTGQLYFGEGSKLTVL.

This clone came up a few times. Gene names follow the mouse nomenclature. The CDR3 end is not reached by the read, which stops 4 residues before it; the germline J gene fills it in. This rearrangement joins TRBV13-1 to TRBJ1-1; D not certain. Per germline, CDR1 NSHNY and CDR2 SYGAGN. The CDR3 has 11 residues. Incomplete CDR3 DNA: TGTGCCAGCAGTATGGGGAGA. It is translated as CASSMGR. The whole CDR3 sequence reads CASSMGREVFF.

A note on this clone: Gene names refer to mouse genes. The read is 4 residues too short to cover the CDR3 end, so that end is filled in from the germline J gene. The identical CDR3 is also encoded by other nucleotide sequences in the sample. This chain connects TRBV5 to TRBJ2-5; 11 positions agree with TRBD2. Germline lookup yields CDR1 LGHNA and CDR2 YNLKQL (reference sequence). V shed 4 bases, J shed 3 bases, and the junction held 3 bases outside the gene matches. The CDR3 runs 15 residues. CDR3 region: CASSPRLGGQDTQYF. Partial CDR3 DNA: TGTGCCAGCAGCCCTCGACTGGGGGGGCAAGAC.

With regard to this clone: This may stem from a read error, because a much larger clone lies one nucleotide away. Gene names refer to mouse genes. The read terminates 4 residues before the CDR3 end, so the remaining end is supplied by the germline J gene. Other DNA variants within this sample encode the same CDR3. The chain combines TRBV13-1 with TRBJ2-1; 11 bases are a match to TRBD2. The ends lost 5 bases at V and 3 bases at J; junction bases unmatched: 1. CDR3 length: 14 amino acids. Germline CDR1 and CDR2: NSHNY and SYGAGN. CDR3 amino acids: CASRDWGGYAEQFF. CDR3 DNA (partial): TGTGCCAGCAGAGACTGGGGGGGCTATGCT.

This clone was recorded a few times. Gene names are the mouse ones. The sequence runs out 4 residues before the end of the CDR3; the remainder is reconstructed from the germline J gene. J is TRBJ2-4 and V is TRBV5; 11 bases are a match to TRBD2. Germline V gives CDR1 LGHNA, CDR2 YNLKQL (reference sequence). The CDR3 contains 15 residues. CDR3 protein: CASSQEGLGENTLYF. Partial CDR3 DNA: TGTGCCAGCAGCCAAGAGGGACTGGGGGAAAAC.

As for this clone: It may be a read error: a sequence one base away is much more abundant. The gene names given are mouse names. The CDR3 is cut off 4 residues early in the read; its end comes from the germline J gene. This CDR3 is also generated by other DNA sequences in the sample. The chain is built from TRBV13-1 and TRBJ2-2, with 10 bases fitting TRBD1. Per germline, CDR1 NSHNY and CDR2 SYGAGN. The CDR3 consists of 15 residues. The junction had 0 bases not matched to a gene; V was cut back by 2 bases and J by 2 bases. CDR3 residues: CASSEDRGNTGQLYF. Incomplete CDR3 DNA: TGTGCCAGCAGTGAGGACAGGGGGAACACCGGG.

As to this clone: Mouse germline and gene names are used. The read finishes 3 residues shy of the CDR3 end, and the germline J gene is used to complete it. The chain employs TRBV19 and TRBJ1-6; no clear D gene. Being an ORF, TRBJ1-6 has a function that is uncertain. CDR3 length equals 13 residues. Trimming removed 3 bases from V and 5 bases from J, with 6 bases in between. From germline, CDR1 is FNHDT and CDR2 SITEND (reference sequence). The CDR3 loop reads CASSKTNNSPLYF. The sequenced CDR3 bases are TGTGCCAGCAGTAAGACAAATAATTCGCCC.